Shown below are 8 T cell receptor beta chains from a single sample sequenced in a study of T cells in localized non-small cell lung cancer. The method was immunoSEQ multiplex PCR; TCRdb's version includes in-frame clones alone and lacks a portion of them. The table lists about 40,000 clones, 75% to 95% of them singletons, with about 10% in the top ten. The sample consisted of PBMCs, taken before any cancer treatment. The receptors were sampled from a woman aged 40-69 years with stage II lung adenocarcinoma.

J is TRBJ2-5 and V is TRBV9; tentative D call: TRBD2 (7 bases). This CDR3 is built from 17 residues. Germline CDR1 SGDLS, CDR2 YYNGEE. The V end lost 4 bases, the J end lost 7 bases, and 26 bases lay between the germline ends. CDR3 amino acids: CASSSPGAGVRVATQYF. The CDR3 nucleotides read TGTGCCAGCAGCTCTCCAGGGGCGGGGGTCAGGGTCGCGACCCAGTACTTC.

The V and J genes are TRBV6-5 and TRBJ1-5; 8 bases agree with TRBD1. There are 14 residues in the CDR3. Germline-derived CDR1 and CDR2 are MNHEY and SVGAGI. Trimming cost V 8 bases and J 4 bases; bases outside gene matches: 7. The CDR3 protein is CASSTDRGNQPQHF. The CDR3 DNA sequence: TGTGCCAGCTCGACCGACAGGGGTAATCAGCCCCAGCATTTT.

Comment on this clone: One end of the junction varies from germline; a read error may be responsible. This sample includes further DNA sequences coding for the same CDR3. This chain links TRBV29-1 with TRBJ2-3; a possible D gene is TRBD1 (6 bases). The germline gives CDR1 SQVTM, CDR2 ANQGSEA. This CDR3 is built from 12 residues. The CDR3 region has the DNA TGCAGCGTTGAGCAGGGGCTGGATACACAGTATTTT. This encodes CSVEQGLDTQYF.

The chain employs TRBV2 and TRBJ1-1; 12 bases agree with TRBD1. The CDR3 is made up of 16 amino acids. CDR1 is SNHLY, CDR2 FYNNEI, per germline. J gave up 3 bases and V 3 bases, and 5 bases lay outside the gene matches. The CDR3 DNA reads TGTGCCAGCAGTGAGGGGACAGGGGGCACGGACACTGAAGCTTTCTTT. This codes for CASSEGTGGTDTEAFF.

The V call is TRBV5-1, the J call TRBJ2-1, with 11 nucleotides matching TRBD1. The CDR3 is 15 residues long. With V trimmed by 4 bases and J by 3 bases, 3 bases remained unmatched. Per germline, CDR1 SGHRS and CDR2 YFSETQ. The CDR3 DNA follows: TGCGCCAGCAGCCCCGGGACAGGGGGCTACAATGAGCAGTTCTTC. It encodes CASSPGTGGYNEQFF. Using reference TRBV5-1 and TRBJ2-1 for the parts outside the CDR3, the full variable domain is KAGVTQTPRYLIKTRGQQVTLSCSPISGHRSVSWYQQTPGQGLQFLFEYFSETQRNKGNFPGRFSGRQFSNSRSEMNVSTLELGDSALYLCASSPGTGGYNEQFFGPGTRLTVL.

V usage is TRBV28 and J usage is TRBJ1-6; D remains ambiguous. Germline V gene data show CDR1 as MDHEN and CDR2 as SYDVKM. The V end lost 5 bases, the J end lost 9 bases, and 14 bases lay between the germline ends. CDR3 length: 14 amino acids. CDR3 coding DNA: TGTGCCAGCAGTCCCCAGTCCCTCGGTTCACCCCTCCACTTT. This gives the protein CASSPQSLGSPLHF.

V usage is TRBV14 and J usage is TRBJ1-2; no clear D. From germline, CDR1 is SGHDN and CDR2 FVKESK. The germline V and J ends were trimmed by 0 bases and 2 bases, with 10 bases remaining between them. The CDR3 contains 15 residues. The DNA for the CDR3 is TGTGCCAGCAGCCAAGATCTGGGGAGGAACTATGGCTACACCTTC. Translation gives CASSQDLGRNYGYTF.

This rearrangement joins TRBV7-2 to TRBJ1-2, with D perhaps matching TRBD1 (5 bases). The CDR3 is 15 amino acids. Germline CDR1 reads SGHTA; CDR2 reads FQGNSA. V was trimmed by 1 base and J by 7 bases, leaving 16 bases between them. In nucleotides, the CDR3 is TGTGCCAGCAGCTTAGTGCCTCAGGGAGGGCCTGGCTACACCTTC. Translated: CASSLVPQGGPGYTF.